This T cell receptor beta chain was profiled in a study of vaccination and CD4 T cells after COVID-19. Indicated treatment: roughly 10-day PBMC culture with coronavirus spike peptide pools or control peptides (ViraFEST assay). Findings and caveats of the study: Among those convalescent, a median 86.3% of reactive clones emerged solely post-vaccination.

In the case of this clonotype: Antigen: not known.

Cultured CD4+ T cell DNA underwent sequencing with the Oncomine TCR Beta short-read assay. Using its own MiXCR run on the PCR reads, TCRdb lists one record per CDR3 protein. The sample yields some 9,000 distinct CDR3 sequences, under 65% seen once. The V and J ends lost 3 bases and 5 bases respectively, with 6 bases between them. CDR1 SGHNT and CDR2 YENEEA come from the germline V gene. The CDR3 is 12 residues long. This receptor was obtained from a human donor who had recovered from COVID-19. The rearrangement uses TRBV11-3 and TRBJ2-3; no clear D. Sequencing was done on a sample of CD4+ T cells from blood, cultured in vitro. CDR3 sequence reads: CASSFRRDTQYF. CDR3 coding DNA: TGTGCCAGCAGCTTTAGGAGAGATACGCAGTATTTT.